Described below is a single TCR beta chain sequence and its context. Its antigen is currently unknown. J gave up 4 bases and V 5 bases, and 10 bases lay outside the gene matches. The germline CDR1 and CDR2 sequences are SGHRS and YFSETQ. The length of the CDR3 is 15 residues. This entry belongs to a study of T cell responses to AZD1222 COVID-19 vaccine. The study, taken as a whole, reports: Of the AZD1222 recipients, only 5 to 7 were seropositive at baseline. Clonal diversity may have been underestimated, and the donors were mostly white British, with more females than males. Following two doses of AZD1222, Spike-specific TCR breadth and depth rose.

Sequencing used immunoSEQ multiplex PCR; TCRdb keeps in-frame clones, though not all of them. This table holds 180,000 or so clones, about 93% found once. This clonotype was obtained from an adult who received the MenACWY meningococcal vaccine as a control. The input for sequencing was peripheral blood, taken 28 days after the second dose of the MenACWY control vaccine. The chain employs TRBV5-1 and TRBJ2-5, with TRBD2 identical over 8 bases. Here the CDR3 DNA reads TGCGCCAGCAGTAGGGGTAGCGGGGAGGCAGAGACCCAGTACTTC. Its translation: CASSRGSGEAETQYF.